One and the same sample provided the 30 T cell receptor beta chains below, sequenced in a study of blood T cell repertoires in COVID-19 (dated by TCRdb to the early 2020s). The library was obtained by the immunoSEQ multiplex PCR assay. TCRdb retrieved this table from immuneACCESS and kept in-frame rearrangements only. Not all clones are present; in checked studies, unresolved V genes account for under half, and no reason is known for the remainder. Across this sample there are roughly 190,000 clones, with around 83% seen only once. In total, the top ten clones hold around 23% of the sample. The sample comprised PBMCs or T cells enriched from blood (not recorded which). The receptors here all came from a woman aged 40 to 49 in a cohort exposed to, infected with or recovered from COVID-19 (not recorded which).

This clone was seen more than once but under ten times. The chain combines TRBV4-1 with TRBJ2-2; D is ambiguous. The V gene's germline CDR1 is MGHRA and CDR2 YSYEKL. This CDR3 has 16 amino acids. The V end was cut by 1 base, the J end by 6 bases, with 15 bases between. CDR3 protein: CASSQVHDWFPGELFF. The DNA of the CDR3 is TGCGCCAGCAGCCAAGTGCATGACTGGTTTCCCGGGGAGCTGTTTTTT.

The CDR3 nucleotides are TGTGCCAGCAGACCCTGGGGGCAATACGAGCAGTACTTC. This sequence encodes CASRPWGQYEQYF. The chain links TRBV12-3 or TRBV12-4 to TRBJ2-7; D might be TRBD1 (6 bases). Trimming stripped 6 bases from V and 4 bases from J, with 13 bases between. This CDR3 comprises 13 residues.

The chain has TRBV9 and TRBJ2-7; 7 nucleotides align to TRBD1. The CDR3 loop spans 17 amino acids. The trim removed 4 bases at V and 5 bases at J, leaving 18 bases unmatched. CDR1 is SGDLS and CDR2 is YYNGEE in the germline V gene. CDR3: CASSLNPDRVKSNEQYF. The CDR3 DNA reads as TGTGCCAGCAGCCTCAACCCCGACAGGGTCAAAAGCAACGAGCAGTACTTC.

This sequence joins TRBV27 and TRBJ2-3; tentatively, D is TRBD1 (6 bases). The CDR3 consists of 14 residues. V was clipped by 4 bases and J by 6 bases, with 14 bases between them. From germline, CDR1 is MNHEY and CDR2 SMNVEV (reference sequence). CDR3 DNA sequence: TGTGCCAGCAGTTACTCAGGGGTCGAGGATACGCAGTATTTT. This translates into CASSYSGVEDTQYF.

The chain uses TRBV19 and TRBJ1-5; 10 positions match TRBD1. The trim removed 5 bases at V and 7 bases at J, leaving 8 bases unmatched. The CDR3 runs 15 residues. CDR1 LNHDA and CDR2 SQIVND come from the germline V gene (reference sequence). In DNA, the CDR3 is TGTGCCAGTAGTCTCCGGACAGGGGGGGGCCAGCCCCAGCATTTT. Translated, it gives CASSLRTGGGQPQHF.

The CDR3 spells CASSLVATGITEAFF. CDR3 nucleotide sequence: TGTGCCAGCAGCTTAGTTGCGACAGGGATCACTGAAGCTTTCTTT. The chain employs TRBV7-9 and TRBJ1-1; 7 nucleotides align to TRBD1. CDR1 and CDR2 (germline): SEHNR, FQNEAQ (reference sequence). The junction had 6 bases not matched to a gene; V was cut back by 1 base and J by 4 bases. The CDR3 has 15 residues.

The V gene is TRBV6-5, the J gene TRBJ1-3; no reliable D call. Looked up from germline, CDR1 is MNHEY and CDR2 is SVGAGI. This CDR3 is 15 amino acids long. The V gene lost 6 bases and the J gene lost 1 base, with 13 bases spanning the gap. The CDR3 is CASRASQVSGNTIYF. The CDR3 DNA follows: TGTGCCAGCAGAGCTTCTCAGGTATCTGGAAACACCATATATTTT.

The chain recombines TRBV5-4 with TRBJ1-1, with no clear D. Germline V gives CDR1 SGHNT, CDR2 YYREEE (reference sequence). This CDR3 comprises 16 residues. V dropped 4 bases and J dropped 0 bases, with 16 bases sitting between them. The CDR3 coding sequence is TGTGCCAGCAGCCGGTCCGGGTTCCTCATGAACACTGAAGCTTTCTTT. Protein product: CASSRSGFLMNTEAFF. The full variable domain, rest sourced from reference TRBV5-4 and TRBJ1-1, is ETGVTQSPTHLIKTRGQQVTLRCSSQSGHNTVSWYQQALGQGPQFIFQYYREEENGRGNFPPRFSGLQFPNYSSELNVNALELDDSALYLCASSRSGFLMNTEAFFGQGTRLTVV.

V is TRBV19 and J is TRBJ2-2; D is unclear. The CDR3 sequence is 17 residues long. V lost 1 base, J lost 1 base, and 13 bases lay in between. CDR1 is LNHDA and CDR2 is SQIVND in the germline V gene (reference sequence). This CDR3 is CASSIVFASLNTGELFF. CDR3 DNA sequence: TGTGCCAGTAGTATAGTTTTCGCGTCTCTGAACACCGGGGAGCTGTTTTTT.

The chain links TRBV7-9 to TRBJ1-4; 11 bases map to TRBD1. J gave up 2 bases and V 4 bases, and 3 bases lay outside the gene matches. Germline lookup yields CDR1 SEHNR and CDR2 FQNEAQ (reference sequence). The CDR3 is made up of 16 amino acids. The CDR3 region has the DNA TGTGCCAGCAGCTCGGGACAGGGGGGGACTAATGAAAAACTGTTTTTT. Translated, it gives CASSSGQGGTNEKLFF.

The chain combines TRBV4-1 with TRBJ1-5, with 7 bases identical to TRBD1. V dropped 2 bases and J dropped 5; count of bases not matched to a gene: 6. Germline loops: CDR1 MGHRA, CDR2 YSYEKL. CDR3 length: 15 amino acids. The chain's CDR3 is CASSQSDRNYQPQHF. CDR3 coding DNA: TGCGCCAGCAGCCAATCGGACAGGAACTATCAGCCCCAGCATTTT.

V gene TRBV5-1 combines with J gene TRBJ1-1, with a tentative D call TRBD1 (5 bases). The CDR3 consists of 18 residues. Germline CDR1 is SGHRS and CDR2 is YFSETQ. With 0 bases removed from V and 2 bases from J, the gap between germline ends came to 20 bases. Here the CDR3 DNA reads TGCGCCAGCAGCTTGGGAAGCACGGTAGAATGGACAAACACTGAAGCTTTCTTT. Residues: CASSLGSTVEWTNTEAFF.

The chain couples TRBV6-4 to TRBJ1-6, with 8 bases matching TRBD1. Trimming removed 4 bases from V and 9 bases from J; junction bases left unmatched: 8. Germline CDR1 is MRHNA and CDR2 is SNTAGT. The CDR3 is 15 residues long. As DNA, the CDR3 is TGTGCCAGCAGTGGCCGACAGGGGCGGAGTTCACCCCTCCACTTT. Its translation: CASSGRQGRSSPLHF.

The J gene is TRBJ1-1, the V gene TRBV29-1; weak D call: TRBD1 (5 bases). The germline gives CDR1 SQVTM, CDR2 ANQGSEA. The CDR3 extends over 10 amino acids. V was pared by 6 bases and J by 5 bases, with 7 bases between. The CDR3 DNA is TGCAGCGTCGCAGGGACTGAAGCTTTCTTT. It yields the protein CSVAGTEAFF.

CDR3 in DNA: TGCAGCGCTCGACAGGGTAAAGGCTACGAGCAGTACTTC. Its translation: CSARQGKGYEQYF. The chain couples TRBV29-1 to TRBJ2-7; 7 bases line up with TRBD1. The CDR3 covers 13 residues. The V gene's germline CDR1 is SQVTM and CDR2 ANQGSEA. V lost 7 bases and J lost 3; bases outside the gene matches: 9.

The chain carries TRBV11-2 and TRBJ1-1, with D uncertain. The CDR3 runs to 13 residues. From germline, CDR1 is SGHAT and CDR2 FQNNGV. Trimming pared 1 base from V and 3 bases from J, leaving 6 bases between. The DNA for the CDR3 is TGTGCCAGCAGCTTAGGGCCCTACACTGAAGCTTTCTTT. This sequence encodes CASSLGPYTEAFF.

This clone was observed a few times. The chain carries TRBV19 and TRBJ1-5, with D tentatively TRBD1 (6 bases). With 3 bases removed from V and 4 bases from J, the gap between germline ends came to 10 bases. CDR1 and CDR2 from the germline V gene are LNHDA and SQIVND (reference sequence). The CDR3 is 14 residues long. The CDR3 DNA follows: TGTGCCAGTAGTATTTCAGGGGAGAATCAGCCCCAGCATTTT. It specifies CASSISGENQPQHF.

V gene TRBV7-2 combines with J gene TRBJ1-1; maybe TRBD1 (5 bases). The CDR3 is 16 residues long. The V end lost 1 base, the J end lost 0 bases, and 12 bases lay between the germline ends. The germline CDR1 and CDR2 sequences are SGHTA and FQGNSA. CDR3 DNA: TGTGCCAGCAGCTTAGGGGGCGGTCGGGTGAACACTGAAGCTTTCTTT. It codes for CASSLGGGRVNTEAFF.

This chain links TRBV5-1 with TRBJ1-4, with D possibly TRBD1 on 6 matching bases. The CDR3 length is 15 residues. Germline CDR1 SGHRS, CDR2 YFSETQ. V was clipped by 2 bases and J by 8 bases, with 16 bases between them. The CDR3 sequence: CASSLQGRPREKLFF. The DNA of the CDR3 is TGCGCCAGCAGCTTACAGGGTCGCCCGAGGGAAAAACTGTTTTTT.

V gene TRBV14 combines with J gene TRBJ1-1, with D perhaps TRBD1 (5 bases). Per the germline V gene, CDR1 is SGHDN and CDR2 is FVKESK. Between the trimmed V and J ends, which lost 2 bases and 2 bases, there was a span of 9 bases. This CDR3 has 14 amino acids. CDR3 nucleotides: TGTGCCAGCAGCCAACTACAGGCCAACACTGAAGCTTTCTTT. Amino acid sequence: CASSQLQANTEAFF.

This clone was recorded once. The J gene is TRBJ1-1, the V gene TRBV11-3; D perhaps matches TRBD1 (5 bases). Trimming left V 2 bases short and J 4 bases short, with 8 bases between. CDR3 length: 13 amino acids. From germline, CDR1 is SGHNT and CDR2 YENEEA. CDR3 residues: CASSLWGGTEAFF. The CDR3 coding sequence is TGTGCCAGCAGCTTATGGGGGGGCACTGAAGCTTTCTTT.

The table lists this clone with a few counts. The chain is built from TRBV4-3 and TRBJ2-7; D not certain. Germline V gives CDR1 LGHNA, CDR2 YSLEER. CDR3 size: 14 residues. V dropped 1 base and J dropped 3 bases, with 10 bases sitting between them. CDR3 sequence (DNA): TGCGCCAGCAGCCAAGGGTTGGGCAGCTACGAGCAGTACTTC. Protein product: CASSQGLGSYEQYF.

J is TRBJ2-1 and V is TRBV6-5, with 7 positions matching TRBD2. With V trimmed by 5 bases and J by 5 bases, 9 bases remained unmatched. The CDR3 totals 15 residues. Germline V gives CDR1 MNHEY, CDR2 SVGAGI. The CDR3 region is CASSPPGGNNNEQFF. As DNA, the CDR3 is TGTGCCAGCAGTCCACCGGGGGGTAACAACAATGAGCAGTTCTTC.

J is TRBJ2-7 and V is TRBV10-3, with D perhaps matching TRBD2 (5 bases). CDR1 and CDR2 from the germline V gene are ENHRY and SYGVKD. V dropped 6 bases and J dropped 2 bases, with 14 bases sitting between them. The CDR3 spans 14 residues. Here the CDR3 reads CAIREAETAYEQYF. The CDR3, as DNA: TGTGCCATCAGGGAAGCGGAGACGGCCTACGAGCAGTACTTC.

The chain combines TRBV6-5 with TRBJ2-7; 10 bases line up with TRBD2. The germline V gene has CDR1 MNHEY and CDR2 SVGAGI. The CDR3 covers 15 residues. J lost 5 bases, V lost 10 bases, and 14 bases had no gene match. The CDR3 DNA follows: TGTGCCACCCTTAGCGGAGCGGGAGGGCCCCACGAGCAGTACTTC. Amino acid sequence: CATLSGAGGPHEQYF.

The chain is built from TRBV10-1 and TRBJ1-4; 8 bases agree with TRBD1. CDR1 is WNHNN, CDR2 SYGVQD, per germline (reference sequence). There are 14 residues in the CDR3. V lost 8 bases, J lost 5 bases, and 7 bases stayed unmatched. In nucleotides, the CDR3 is TGCGCCAGCCCCGGACAGGGACAAAATGAAAAACTGTTTTTT. It translates to CASPGQGQNEKLFF.

This clone was seen a handful of times. The chain carries TRBV5-1 and TRBJ1-1, with D maybe TRBD1 (5 bases). The CDR3 sequence is 14 residues long. Deletions cut 1 base from V and 0 bases from J, with 7 bases between. CDR1 is SGHRS, CDR2 YFSETQ, per germline. The DNA of the CDR3 is TGCGCCAGCAGCTTGAACAGGATGAACACTGAAGCTTTCTTT. Protein product: CASSLNRMNTEAFF.

The chain combines TRBV29-1 with TRBJ1-1, with D possibly TRBD1 on 5 matching bases. Germline CDR1 reads SQVTM; CDR2 reads ANQGSEA. Trimming shortened V by 1 base and J by 1 base, and 13 bases separated the two germline ends. The CDR3 extends over 15 amino acids. The CDR3 is CSVEGQGRANTEAFF. The CDR3 nucleotides are TGCAGCGTTGAAGGGCAGGGAAGGGCGAACACTGAAGCTTTCTTT.

The chain recombines TRBV12-3 or TRBV12-4 with TRBJ2-1, with no clear D. The CDR3 has 12 residues. Trimming cost V 3 bases and J 9 bases, with 9 bases left between them. Here the CDR3 reads CASSFPGFEQFF. The DNA for the CDR3 is TGTGCCAGCAGTTTCCCCGGGTTTGAGCAGTTCTTC.

The chain carries TRBV19 and TRBJ2-7; TRBD1 aligns across 9 bases. Germline assignment: CDR1 LNHDA and CDR2 SQIVND (reference sequence). After removal of 5 bases from V and 2 bases from J, the junction contained 4 bases not matched to a gene. The CDR3 is 14 residues long. CDR3 bases: TGTGCCAGTAGTGGAGGACAGGGGACCTACGAGCAGTACTTC. Its translation is CASSGGQGTYEQYF. Full variable domain (outside the CDR3, taken from reference TRBV19 and TRBJ2-7): DGGITQSPKYLFRKEGQNVTLSCEQNLNHDAMYWYRQDPGQGLRLIYYSQIVNDFQKGDIAEGYSVSREKKESFPLTVTSAQKNPTAFYLCASSGGQGTYEQYFGPGTRLTVT.